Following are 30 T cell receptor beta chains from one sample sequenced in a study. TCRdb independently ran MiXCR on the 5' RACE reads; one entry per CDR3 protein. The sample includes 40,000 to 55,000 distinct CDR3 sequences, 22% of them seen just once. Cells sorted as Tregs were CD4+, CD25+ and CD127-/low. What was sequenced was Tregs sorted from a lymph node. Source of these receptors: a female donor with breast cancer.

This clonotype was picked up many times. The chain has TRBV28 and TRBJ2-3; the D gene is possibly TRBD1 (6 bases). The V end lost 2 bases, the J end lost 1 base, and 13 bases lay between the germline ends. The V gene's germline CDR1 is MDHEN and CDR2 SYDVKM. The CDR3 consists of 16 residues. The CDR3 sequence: CASSLPGPGGTDTQYF. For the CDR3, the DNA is TGTGCCAGCAGTTTACCCGGGCCAGGGGGCACAGATACGCAGTATTTT.

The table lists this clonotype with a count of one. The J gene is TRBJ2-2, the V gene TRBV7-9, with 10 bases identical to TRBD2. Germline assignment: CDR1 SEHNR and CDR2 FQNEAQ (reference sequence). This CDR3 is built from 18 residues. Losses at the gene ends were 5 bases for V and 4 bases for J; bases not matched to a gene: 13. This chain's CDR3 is CASSPIASGRAGTGELFF. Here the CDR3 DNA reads TGTGCCAGCAGCCCCATTGCCAGCGGGAGGGCTGGCACCGGGGAGCTGTTTTTT.

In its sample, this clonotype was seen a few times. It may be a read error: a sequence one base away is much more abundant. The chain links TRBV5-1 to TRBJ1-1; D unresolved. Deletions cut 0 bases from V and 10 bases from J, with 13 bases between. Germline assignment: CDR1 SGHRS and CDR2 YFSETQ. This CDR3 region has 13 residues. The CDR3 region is CASSLEGGFAAFF. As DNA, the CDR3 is TGCGCCAGCAGCTTGGAGGGTGGATTTGCAGCTTTCTTT.

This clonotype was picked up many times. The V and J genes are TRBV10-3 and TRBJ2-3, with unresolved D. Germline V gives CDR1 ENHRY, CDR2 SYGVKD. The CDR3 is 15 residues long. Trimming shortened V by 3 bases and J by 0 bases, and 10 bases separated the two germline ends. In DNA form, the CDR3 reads TGTGCCATCAGTGAAGGTACAATTAGCACAGATACGCAGTATTTT. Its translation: CAISEGTISTDTQYF.

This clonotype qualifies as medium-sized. Here the CDR3 DNA reads TGCGCCAGCAGGAGCGGGGGCGGCAAAAACATTCAGTACTTC. Translating gives CASRSGGGKNIQYF. The chain uses TRBV5-1 and TRBJ2-4; 8 bases are shared with TRBD2. The CDR3 totals 14 residues. The V gene's germline CDR1 is SGHRS and CDR2 YFSETQ. V was pared by 5 bases and J by 3 bases, with 4 bases of the junction left unmatched.

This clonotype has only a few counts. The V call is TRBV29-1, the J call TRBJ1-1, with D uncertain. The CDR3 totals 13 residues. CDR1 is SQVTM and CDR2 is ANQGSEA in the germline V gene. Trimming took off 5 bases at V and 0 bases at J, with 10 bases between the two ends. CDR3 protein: CSVIVKMNTEAFF. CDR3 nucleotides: TGCAGCGTTATTGTGAAAATGAACACTGAAGCTTTCTTT.

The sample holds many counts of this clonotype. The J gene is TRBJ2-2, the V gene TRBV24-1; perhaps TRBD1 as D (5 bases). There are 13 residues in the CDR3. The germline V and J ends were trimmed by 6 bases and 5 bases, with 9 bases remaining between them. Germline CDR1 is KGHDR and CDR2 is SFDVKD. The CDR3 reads CATSLQGTGELFF. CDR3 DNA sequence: TGTGCCACCAGTCTGCAGGGAACCGGGGAGCTGTTTTTT.

In DNA form, the CDR3 reads TGTGCCAGCAGCTTTGGAGGGGGGGCGCGGAGTGAGCAGTTCTTC. Residues: CASSFGGGARSEQFF. The chain links TRBV5-5 to TRBJ2-1; a possible D gene is TRBD2 (7 bases). The CDR3 is made up of 15 amino acids. Germline values: CDR1 SGHKS, CDR2 YYEKEE (reference sequence). The V end lost 2 bases, the J end lost 9 bases, and 18 bases lay between the germline ends.

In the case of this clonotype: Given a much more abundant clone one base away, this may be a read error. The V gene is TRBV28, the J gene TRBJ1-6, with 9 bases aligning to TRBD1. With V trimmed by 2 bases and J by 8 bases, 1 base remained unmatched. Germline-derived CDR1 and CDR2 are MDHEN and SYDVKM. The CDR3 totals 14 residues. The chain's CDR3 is CASSLGTGYSPLHF. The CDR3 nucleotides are TGTGCCAGCAGTTTAGGGACAGGGTATTCACCCCTCCACTTT.

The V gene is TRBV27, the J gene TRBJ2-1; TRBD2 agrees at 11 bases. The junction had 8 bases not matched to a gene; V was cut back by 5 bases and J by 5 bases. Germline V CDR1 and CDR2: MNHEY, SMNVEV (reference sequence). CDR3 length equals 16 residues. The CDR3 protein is CASSPLAGGLNNEQFF. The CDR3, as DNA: TGTGCCAGCAGTCCGCTAGCGGGAGGCCTTAACAATGAGCAGTTCTTC.

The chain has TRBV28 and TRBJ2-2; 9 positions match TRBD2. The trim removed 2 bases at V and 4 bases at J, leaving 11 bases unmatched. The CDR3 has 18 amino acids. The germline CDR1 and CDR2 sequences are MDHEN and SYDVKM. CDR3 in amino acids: CASSLHYRGREITGELFF. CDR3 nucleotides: TGTGCCAGCAGTTTACATTATCGCGGGAGGGAGATCACCGGGGAGCTGTTTTTT. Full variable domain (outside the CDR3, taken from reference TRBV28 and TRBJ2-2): DVKVTQSSRYLVKRTGEKVFLECVQDMDHENMFWYRQDPGLGLRLIYFSYDVKMKEKGDIPEGYSVSREKKERFSLILESASTNQTSMYLCASSLHYRGREITGELFFGEGSRLTVL.

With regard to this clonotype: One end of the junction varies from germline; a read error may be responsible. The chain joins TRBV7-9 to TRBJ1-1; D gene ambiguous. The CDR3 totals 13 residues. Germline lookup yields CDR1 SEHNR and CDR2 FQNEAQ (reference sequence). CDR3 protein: CASSLAPGAEAFF. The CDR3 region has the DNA TGTGCCAGCAGCCTAGCCCCCGGGGCTGAAGCTTTCTTT. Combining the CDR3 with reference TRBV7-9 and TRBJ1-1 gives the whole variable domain DTGVSQNPRHKITKRGQNVTFRCDPISEHNRLYWYRQTLGQGPEFLTYFQNEAQLEKSRLLSDRFSAERPKGSFSTLEIQRTEQGDSAMYLCASSLAPGAEAFFGQGTRLTVV.

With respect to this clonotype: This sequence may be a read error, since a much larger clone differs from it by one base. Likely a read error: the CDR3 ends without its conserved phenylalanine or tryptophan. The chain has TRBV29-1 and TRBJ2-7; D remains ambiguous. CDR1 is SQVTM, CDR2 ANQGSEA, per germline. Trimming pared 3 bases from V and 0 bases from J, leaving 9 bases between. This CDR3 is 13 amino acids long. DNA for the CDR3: TGCAGCGTTGAGACGGATTCCTCCTACGAGCAGTACCTC. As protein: CSVETDSSYEQYL.

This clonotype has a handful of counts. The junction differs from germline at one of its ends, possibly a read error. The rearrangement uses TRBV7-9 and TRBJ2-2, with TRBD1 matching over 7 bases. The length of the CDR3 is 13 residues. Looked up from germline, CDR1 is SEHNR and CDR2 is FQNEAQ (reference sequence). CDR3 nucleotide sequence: TGTGCCGGCAGCGTAACAGGGGACGGGGAGCTGTTTTTT. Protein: CAGSVTGDGELFF.

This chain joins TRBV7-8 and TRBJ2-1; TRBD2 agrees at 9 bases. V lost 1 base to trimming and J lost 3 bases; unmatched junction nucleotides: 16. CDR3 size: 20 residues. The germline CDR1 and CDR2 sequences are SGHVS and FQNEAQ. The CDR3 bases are TGTGCCAGCAGCTTAGGCGCGGGGGGGCCGCAGGCGGCCCACTACAATGAGCAGTTCTTC. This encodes CASSLGAGGPQAAHYNEQFF. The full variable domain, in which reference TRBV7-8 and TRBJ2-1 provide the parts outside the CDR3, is GAGVSQSPRYKVAKRGQDVALRCDPISGHVSLFWYQQALGQGPEFLTYFQNEAQLDKSGLPSDRFFAERPEGSVSTLKIQRTQQEDSAVYLCASSLGAGGPQAAHYNEQFFGPGTRLTVL.

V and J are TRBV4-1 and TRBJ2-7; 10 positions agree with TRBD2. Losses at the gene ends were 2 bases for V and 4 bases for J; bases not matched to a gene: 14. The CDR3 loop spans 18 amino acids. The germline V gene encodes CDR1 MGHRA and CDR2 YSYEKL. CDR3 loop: CASSQKREGIFGLYEQYF. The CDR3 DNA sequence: TGCGCCAGCAGCCAAAAGCGGGAGGGCATTTTTGGGCTTTACGAGCAGTACTTC.

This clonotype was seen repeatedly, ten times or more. CDR3 DNA: TGTGCCAGCAGCTTATCGGTGTGGAATGAGCAGTTCTTC. Its protein is CASSLSVWNEQFF. This chain links TRBV7-3 with TRBJ2-1; no firm D call. The germline V and J ends were trimmed by 2 bases and 7 bases, with 9 bases remaining between them. Per germline, CDR1 SGHTA and CDR2 FQGTGA. CDR3 size: 13 residues.

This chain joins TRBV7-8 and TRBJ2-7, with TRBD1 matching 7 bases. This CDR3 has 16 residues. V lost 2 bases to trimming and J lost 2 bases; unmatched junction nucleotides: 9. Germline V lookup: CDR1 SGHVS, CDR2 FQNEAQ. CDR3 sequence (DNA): TGTGCCAGCAGCTTAAACCCCCAGGGGGTTACCTACGAGCAGTACTTC. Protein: CASSLNPQGVTYEQYF. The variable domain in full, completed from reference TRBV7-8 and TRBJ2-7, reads GAGVSQSPRYKVAKRGQDVALRCDPISGHVSLFWYQQALGQGPEFLTYFQNEAQLDKSGLPSDRFFAERPEGSVSTLKIQRTQQEDSAVYLCASSLNPQGVTYEQYFGPGTRLTVT.

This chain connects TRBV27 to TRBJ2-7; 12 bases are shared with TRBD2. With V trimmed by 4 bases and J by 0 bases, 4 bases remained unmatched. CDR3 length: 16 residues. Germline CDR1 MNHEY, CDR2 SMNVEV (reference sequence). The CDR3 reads CASSSTTSGSSYEQYF. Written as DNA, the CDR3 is TGTGCCAGCAGTTCAACGACTAGCGGGAGCTCCTACGAGCAGTACTTC.

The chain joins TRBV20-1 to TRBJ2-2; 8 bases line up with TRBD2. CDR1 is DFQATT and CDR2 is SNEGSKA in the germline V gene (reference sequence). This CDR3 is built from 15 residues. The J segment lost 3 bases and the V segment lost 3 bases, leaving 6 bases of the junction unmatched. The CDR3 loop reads CSASPFSGDTGELFF. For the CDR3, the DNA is TGCAGTGCTAGCCCATTTAGCGGGGACACCGGGGAGCTGTTTTTT.

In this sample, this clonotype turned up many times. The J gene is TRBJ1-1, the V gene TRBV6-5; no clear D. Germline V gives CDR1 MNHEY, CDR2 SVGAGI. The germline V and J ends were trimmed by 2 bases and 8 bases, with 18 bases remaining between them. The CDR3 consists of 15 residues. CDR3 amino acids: CASSYDFSLGKEAFF. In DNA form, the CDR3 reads TGTGCCAGCAGTTACGACTTTTCTTTGGGGAAAGAAGCTTTCTTT.

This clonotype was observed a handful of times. The chain's CDR3 is CASSDMEAIAYEQYF. Here the CDR3 DNA reads TGTGCCAGCAGTGACATGGAAGCGATTGCCTACGAGCAGTACTTC. This sequence joins TRBV6-1 and TRBJ2-7; no clear D. Germline V CDR1 and CDR2: MNHNS, SASEGT. CDR3 length equals 15 residues. The ends were cut back, 3 bases at V and 2 bases at J, with 14 bases in the middle.

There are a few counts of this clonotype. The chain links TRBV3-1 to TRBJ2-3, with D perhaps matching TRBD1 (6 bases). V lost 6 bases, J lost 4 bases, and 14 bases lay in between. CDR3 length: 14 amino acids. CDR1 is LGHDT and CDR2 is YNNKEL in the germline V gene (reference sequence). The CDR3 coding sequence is TGTGCCAGCAGTGTCAGGGGCGAGGCAGATACGCAGTATTTT. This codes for CASSVRGEADTQYF.

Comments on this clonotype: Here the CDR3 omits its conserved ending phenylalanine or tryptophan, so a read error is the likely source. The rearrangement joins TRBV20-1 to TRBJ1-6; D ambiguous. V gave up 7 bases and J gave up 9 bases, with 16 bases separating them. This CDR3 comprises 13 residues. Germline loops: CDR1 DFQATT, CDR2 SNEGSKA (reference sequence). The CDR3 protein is CSGIGYPISPLHL. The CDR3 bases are TGCAGTGGCATCGGGTACCCCATTTCACCCCTCCACCTT.

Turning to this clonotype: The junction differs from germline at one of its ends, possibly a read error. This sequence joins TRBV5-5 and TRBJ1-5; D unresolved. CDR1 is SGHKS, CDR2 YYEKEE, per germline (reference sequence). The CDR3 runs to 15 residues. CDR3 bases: TGTGCCAGCAGCCCCGCTGTAAGCCACAATCAGCCCCAGCACTTT. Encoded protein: CASSPAVSHNQPQHF.

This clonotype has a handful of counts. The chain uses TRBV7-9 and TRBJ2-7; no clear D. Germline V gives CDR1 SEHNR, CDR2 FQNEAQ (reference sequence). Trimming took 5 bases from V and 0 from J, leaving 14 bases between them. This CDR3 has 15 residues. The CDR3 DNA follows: TGTGCCAGCAGCCCACCGGGTGCCAGCTCCTACGAGCAGTACTTC. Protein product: CASSPPGASSYEQYF. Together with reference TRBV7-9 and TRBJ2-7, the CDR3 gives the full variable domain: DTGVSQNPRHKITKRGQNVTFRCDPISEHNRLYWYRQTLGQGPEFLTYFQNEAQLEKSRLLSDRFSAERPKGSFSTLEIQRTEQGDSAMYLCASSPPGASSYEQYFGPGTRLTVT.

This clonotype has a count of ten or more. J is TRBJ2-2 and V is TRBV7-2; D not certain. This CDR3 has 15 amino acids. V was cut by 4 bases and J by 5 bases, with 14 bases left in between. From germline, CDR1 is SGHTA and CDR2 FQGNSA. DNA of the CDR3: TGTGCCAGCAGCTCGGTGCTTTTAGGAACCGGGGAGCTGTTTTTT. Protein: CASSSVLLGTGELFF.

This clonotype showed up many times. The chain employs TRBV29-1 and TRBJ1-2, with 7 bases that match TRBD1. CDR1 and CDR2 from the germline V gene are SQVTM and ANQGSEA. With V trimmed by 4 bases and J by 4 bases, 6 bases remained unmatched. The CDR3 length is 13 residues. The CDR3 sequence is CSVGDSPVYGYTF. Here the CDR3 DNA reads TGCAGCGTTGGGGACAGTCCCGTCTATGGCTACACCTTC.

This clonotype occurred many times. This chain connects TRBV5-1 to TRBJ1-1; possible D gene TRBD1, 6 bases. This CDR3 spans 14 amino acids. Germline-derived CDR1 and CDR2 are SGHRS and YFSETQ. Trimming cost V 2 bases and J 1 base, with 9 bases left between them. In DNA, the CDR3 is TGCGCCAGCAGCTTCACAGGGCAGAACACTGAAGCTTTCTTT. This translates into CASSFTGQNTEAFF. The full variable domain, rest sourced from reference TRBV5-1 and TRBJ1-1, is KAGVTQTPRYLIKTRGQQVTLSCSPISGHRSVSWYQQTPGQGLQFLFEYFSETQRNKGNFPGRFSGRQFSNSRSEMNVSTLELGDSALYLCASSFTGQNTEAFFGQGTRLTVV.

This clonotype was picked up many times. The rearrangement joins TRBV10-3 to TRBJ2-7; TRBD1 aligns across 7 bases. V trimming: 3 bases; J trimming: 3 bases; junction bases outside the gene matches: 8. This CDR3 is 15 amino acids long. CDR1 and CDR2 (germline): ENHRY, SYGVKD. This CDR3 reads CAISDPWTGDYEQYF. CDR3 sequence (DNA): TGTGCCATCAGTGATCCCTGGACAGGAGACTACGAGCAGTACTTC.